This is a list of T cell receptor beta chains from one sample in a study of sequential checkpoint blockade in melanoma. Profiled with immunoSEQ multiplex PCR; TCRdb holds only in-frame clones, not every one. Here the sample spans approximately 15,000 clones, around 80% being singletons. The sequences come from CD8+ T cells sorted from blood (inferred from file names), collected from a patient given nivolumab and ipilimumab in sequence. The receptors come from a human donor with melanoma. CDR3s include the opening cysteine and the closing phenylalanine or tryptophan. D genes are given only for firm matches. For some rows the clone size is stated as once, few or many, or as a class when expanded; others skip it.

J gene,D gene,V gene,clone size,CDR3 DNA,CDR3 protein
TRBJ2-7,TRBD2,TRBV4-2,.,TGTGCCAGCAGTCCCGGGACTAGCGGGACGTACTACGAGCAGTACTTC,CASSPGTSGTYYEQYF
TRBJ2-7,TRBD2,TRBV19,.,TGTGCCAGTAGTATGGGAGCGGGAGCTTACGAGCAGTACTTC,CASSMGAGAYEQYF
TRBJ1-5,TRBD1,TRBV6-6,.,TGTGCCAGCAGTTCCAAGACAGGGCTATCAGCCCAGCATTTT,CASSSKTGLSAQHF
TRBJ1-5,.,TRBV5-6,.,TGTGCCAGCAGCTTTTGGGGAGGCAATCAGCCCCAGCATTTT,CASSFWGGNQPQHF
TRBJ2-7,.,TRBV5-8,.,TGTGCCAGCAGCTTGTTAGTGGACAGCTCCTACGAGCAGTACTTC,CASSLLVDSSYEQYF
TRBJ1-4,.,TRBV27,once,TGTGCCAGCAGTCCGATGGGAGGGGCAGTAGATAGCAAACTGTTTTTT,CASSPMGGAVDSKLFF
TRBJ2-7,TRBD2,TRBV28,.,TGTGCCAGCAGTCCTATTAGCGGGGGAAGCTTATACGAGCAGTACTTC,CASSPISGGSLYEQYF
TRBJ1-1,.,TRBV18,.,TGTGCCAGCTCACCACCGGAGTCGAACACTGAAGCTTTCTTT,CASSPPESNTEAFF
TRBJ2-7,TRBD2,TRBV14,.,TGTGCCAGCAGCGCTAGCGGGAGCCTCCCCTACGAGCAGTACTTC,CASSASGSLPYEQYF
TRBJ1-5,.,TRBV4-1,.,TGCGCCAGCAGCCAAGCAGGTAGGAATCAGCCCCAGCATTTT,CASSQAGRNQPQHF
TRBJ2-7,.,TRBV19,.,TGTGCCAGTAGTATCCCCTCGAGCGGAGGACCCTACGAGCAGTACTTC,CASSIPSSGGPYEQYF
TRBJ2-7,.,TRBV9,.,TGTGCCAGCAGCGTCGGGACATCGATCTCCTACGAGCAGTACTTC,CASSVGTSISYEQYF
TRBJ1-1,TRBD1,TRBV28,.,TGTGCCAGCAGCCAGTTGGGGGACAGCACTGAAGCTTTCTTT,CASSQLGDSTEAFF
TRBJ2-7,TRBD2,TRBV9,few,TGTGCCAGCAGCGTGACCGGGACTAGCGTCTCCTACGAGCAGTACTTC,CASSVTGTSVSYEQYF
TRBJ1-4,TRBD1,TRBV29-1,.,TGCAGCGTTGGGGGGACAGATGAAAAACTGTTTTTT,CSVGGTDEKLFF
TRBJ1-2,TRBD1,TRBV29-1,.,TGCAGCGTGCCGGGACAGGGTTTTTTTAATGGCTACACCTTC,CSVPGQGFFNGYTF
TRBJ2-6,.,TRBV7-9,.,TGTGCCAGCAGCTTAGTCAGGGGACAAGGAGGGGCCAACGTCCTGACTTTC,CASSLVRGQGGANVLTF
TRBJ1-6,TRBD1,TRBV7-9,once,TGTGCCAGCAGCGTCCGGGACAGGCCCAATTCACCCCTCCACTTT,CASSVRDRPNSPLHF
TRBJ1-2,.,TRBV5-3,.,TGTGCCCCAGGGGTAGGCTACACCTTC,CAPGVGYTF
TRBJ2-7,.,TRBV27,.,TGTGCCAGCGGAGTCTGGGCCGGGGGTGAGTACGAGCAGTACTTC,CASGVWAGGEYEQYF
TRBJ1-5,.,TRBV4-1,.,TGCGCCAGCAGCCAAGTGCGAGGGCAGCCCCAGCATTTT,CASSQVRGQPQHF
TRBJ2-7,TRBD2,TRBV4-3,once,TGCGCCAGCAGCCAAGTAACCGGGACTAGCGGGCTCCGACAGTCCTACGAGCAGTACTTC,CASSQVTGTSGLRQSYEQYF
TRBJ1-2,.,TRBV6-6,.,TGTGCCAGCACCCCCACCTCCGGGTATCAGCACTATGGCTACACCTTC,CASTPTSGYQHYGYTF
TRBJ2-7,.,TRBV5-4,.,TGTGCCAGCAGCCCGGACACTTCTAGCGCCTACGAGCAGTACTTC,CASSPDTSSAYEQYF
TRBJ2-7,.,TRBV27,.,TGTGCCAGCAGTTTACAGGGTGTGGGCGAGCAGTACTTC,CASSLQGVGEQYF
TRBJ2-7,.,TRBV30,.,TGTGCCTGGAGTGTGAGGGCCGAAGGAGAGCAGTACTTC,CAWSVRAEGEQYF
TRBJ2-7,TRBD2,TRBV27,.,TGTGCCAGCAGTTTAGGACCGGGAGGCGAGCAGTACTTC,CASSLGPGGEQYF
TRBJ2-7,.,TRBV7-8,.,TGTGCCAGTCAAGAACCTTCGAGCTCCTACGAGCAGTACTTC,CASQEPSSSYEQYF
TRBJ1-3,.,TRBV7-8,.,TGTGCCAGCAGCCTATACTTAGCGGCACCTGGAAACACCATATATTTT,CASSLYLAAPGNTIYF
TRBJ1-1,TRBD1,TRBV9,.,TGTGCCAGCAGCGGGGACAGGAGCTATGAAGCTTTCTTT,CASSGDRSYEAFF
TRBJ1-1,TRBD1,TRBV5-1,.,TGCGCCAGCAGCATCTCCCTGGACAGGGAGAACACTGAAGCTTTCTTT,CASSISLDRENTEAFF
TRBJ2-7,.,TRBV7-9,.,TGTGCCAGCAGCTTCGGGGAAAGGGCCGGCGAGCAGTACTTC,CASSFGERAGEQYF
TRBJ2-7,.,TRBV4-3,.,TGCGCCAGCAGCCAAGACAGCCGGGGCGAGCAGTACTTC,CASSQDSRGEQYF
TRBJ1-6,.,TRBV7-9,.,TGTGCCAGCAGCGCCCGACAGCGGGGTCAATCACCCCTCCACTTT,CASSARQRGQSPLHF